This TCR beta chain appears in the sequencing data of a study of T cells in Graves' hyperthyroidism and ophthalmopathy. CDR1 is SEHNR and CDR2 is FQNEAQ in the germline V gene (reference sequence). Trimming removed 3 bases from V and 6 bases from J, with 11 bases in between. The CDR3 extends over 13 amino acids. Study results and limitations: Prediction of ophthalmopathy progression came a median 6.5 months pre-onset. Within blood appeared most thyroid clonotypes that had expanded above 0.001.

The patients, who ranged from 18 to 65 in age, presented with newly diagnosed hyperthyroidism lasting under 2 months. TCR beta CDR3 region amplification was performed from RNA transcripts. First-round RT-PCR targeting the TCR CDR3 was performed with the HTBI primer set. Using its own MiXCR run on the multiplex PCR reads, TCRdb lists one record per CDR3 protein. This sample yields 600,000 to 650,000 distinct CDR3 sequences, of which under 20% are seen a single time; 3.8% belongs to the top ten. This clonotype was found a few times. Its antigen is currently unknown. V and J are TRBV7-9 and TRBJ1-2; unclear D gene. This sequence originates from a young woman with Graves' hyperthyroidism. The sequencing input was blood. CDR3 protein: CASSFGSLDGYTF. DNA of the CDR3: TGTGCCAGCAGCTTTGGCAGCCTGGATGGCTACACCTTC.